This T cell receptor beta chain stems from a study of blood T cell repertoires in COVID-19. Study-wide context: Samples taken during acute and convalescent COVID-19 were collected in the United States, Italy and Spain. PBMCs, B-cell-depleted T cells, or T cells provided the cDNA or gDNA that made up the material.

TCRdb keeps only in-frame clones here, not all; method: immunoSEQ multiplex PCR. Among more than 200,000 clones listed, around 90% were seen once. The CDR3 runs to 15 residues. V lost 4 bases to trimming and J lost 2 bases; unmatched junction nucleotides: 6. Germline CDR1 and CDR2: KGHSH and LQKENI. Sequenced material: PBMCs or T cells enriched from blood (not recorded which). V gene TRBV18 combines with J gene TRBJ2-5, with TRBD2 matching 8 bases. This receptor was identified in a woman aged 25 to 39 with acute COVID-19. The CDR3 loop is CASSLAGKYQETQYF. The CDR3 DNA reads as TGTGCCAGCTCACTAGCGGGGAAGTATCAAGAGACCCAGTACTTC.